The clone carrying this T cell receptor (beta chain) appeared a few times. Its specificity is unknown. TCRdb called the 5' RACE reads again in MiXCR, with one record for every CDR3 protein. Of some 200,000 distinct CDR3 sequences listed, 7.5% to 10% are singletons. These data belong to a study of T-cell memory formation after mild COVID-19. General observations from the study: The authors left the SARS-CoV-2 specificity of second-wave clones peaking on day 37 unconfirmed. The study found contracting CD4+ clones mainly in CM and EM and contracting CD8+ clones in EMRA. The pre-infection memory compartment contained some responding clones, suggesting cross-reactive memory joined.

Input material: PBMCs or a T cell subset sorted from them (not recorded which). This receptor was identified in a man between 18 and 29 years old who had mild COVID-19 (a few samples of this study predate the infection). Cell type and time point are not known.

The CDR3 here is CSARDFSGGPYEQYF. The CDR3 DNA is TGCAGTGCTAGAGACTTCTCGGGGGGTCCTTACGAGCAGTACTTC. The chain employs TRBV20-1 and TRBJ2-7; 7 bases are a match to TRBD2. The CDR3 is 15 residues long. Germline values: CDR1 DFQATT, CDR2 SNEGSKA (reference sequence). After removal of 0 bases from V and 4 bases from J, the junction contained 9 bases not matched to a gene.